Listed below are T cell receptor beta chains from one sample, sequenced in a study of T cell responses to AZD1222 COVID-19 vaccine. TCRdb's copy holds only in-frame clones and misses some; the assay was immunoSEQ multiplex PCR. In the table there are over 130,000 clones, 75% to 90% of which are singletons. The sample was peripheral blood, taken 28 days after the second AZD1222 dose. The receptors originated from an adult who received the AZD1222 COVID-19 vaccine. CDR3s include the opening cysteine and the closing phenylalanine or tryptophan. Fields, in order: D gene, J gene, V gene, CDR3 protein. D genes are given only for firm matches.

TRBD1,TRBJ2-7,TRBV5-1,CASSLGPGTGYEQYF
NA,TRBJ1-4,TRBV15,CATSRDGLSLSNEKLFF
NA,TRBJ2-1,TRBV21-1,CASSKEMAADEQFF
NA,TRBJ1-5,TRBV19,CASSIGTPYNQPQHF
NA,TRBJ1-5,TRBV5-5,CASSLWGTTSNQPQHF
TRBD1,TRBJ1-3,TRBV30,CAWKQGDTIYF
NA,TRBJ1-4,TRBV2,CASSEAGTTNEKLFF
TRBD2,TRBJ2-1,TRBV9,CASSFTSGRNNEQFF
NA,TRBJ1-6,TRBV12-3/TRBV12-4,CASSLHKNSPLHF
NA,TRBJ1-4,TRBV29-1,CSVEEIRMNEKLFF
TRBD1,TRBJ1-2,TRBV5-6,CASSSGTGAFHLYGYTF
NA,TRBJ1-6,TRBV19,CASSMVPGDNSPLHF
TRBD2,TRBJ2-1,TRBV19,CASSPGLAGAVRFF
TRBD1,TRBJ2-2,TRBV12-3/TRBV12-4,CATQGDTGELFF
NA,TRBJ1-3,TRBV5-1,CASRSSFSGNTIYF
NA,TRBJ2-7,TRBV7-6,CASSLDKTYEQYF
NA,TRBJ1-1,TRBV6-6,CAGGLSTEAFF
NA,TRBJ1-1,TRBV21-1,CASSQGRLNTEAFF
NA,TRBJ2-2,TRBV29-1,CSVLSGTTNTGELFF
TRBD1,TRBJ2-4,TRBV18,CASSPGGQGGNIQYF
NA,TRBJ1-4,TRBV18,CASSHEDYRLEKLFF
NA,TRBJ1-2,TRBV6-1,CASSEALTHTF
NA,TRBJ2-1,TRBV3-1/TRBV3-2,CASSQLRGEQFF
NA,TRBJ1-3,TRBV18,CASSPEGPKTSGNTIYF
NA,TRBJ2-5,TRBV7-3,CASSLTGKETQYF
TRBD1,TRBJ1-1,TRBV27,CASSGRDRAGDTEAFF
NA,TRBJ2-1,TRBV15,CATSRDRGGRNEQFF
NA,TRBJ1-5,TRBV19,CASTLGLTSNQPQHF
NA,TRBJ1-1,TRBV29-1,CSGSFGTEAFF
TRBD1,TRBJ1-1,TRBV5-8,CASSGGTGTTEAFF
TRBD1,TRBJ1-1,TRBV11-2,CASSLVGQVNTEAFF
TRBD2,TRBJ2-2,TRBV7-8,CASSLPSGGPTGELFF
NA,TRBJ1-5,TRBV28,CASSLHSGQPQHF
TRBD2,TRBJ2-3,TRBV28,CASSLELAGADTQYF
NA,TRBJ1-6,TRBV27,CASSTEGGLRSPLHF
NA,TRBJ2-7,TRBV7-2,CASSLRDPGPKSSYEQYF
NA,TRBJ2-5,TRBV30,CAWSAGTAQETQYF
TRBD2,TRBJ2-5,TRBV7-8,CASSLLAGGETQYF
NA,TRBJ1-4,TRBV9,CASSVDFGIDEKLFF
TRBD2,TRBJ2-7,TRBV4-1,CASSQEKAGLNEQYF
NA,TRBJ1-4,TRBV19,CASSPETARGEKLFF
NA,TRBJ2-1,TRBV11-2,CASTPGGYNEQFF
NA,TRBJ1-1,TRBV4-3,CASSQRGTGTEAFF
TRBD1,TRBJ1-2,TRBV5-6,CASSSGQVMPGYTF
NA,TRBJ1-5,TRBV5-3,CARLPDLSNQPQHF
NA,TRBJ1-6,TRBV4-2,CASSQDLGANSPLHF
TRBD2,TRBJ2-1,TRBV2,CASSPLAGLGNEQFF
TRBD2,TRBJ2-3,TRBV2,CASNSLAGYTDTQYF
NA,TRBJ1-1,TRBV6-5,CASSMRGAVTEAFF
NA,TRBJ2-3,TRBV10-2,CASSVTDTQYF